A selection of T cell receptor beta chains follows, all from one sample in a study of shared clonotypes between healthy human individuals. Here immunoSEQ multiplex PCR was the method, and the copy in TCRdb shows in-frame clones only, minus some. The sample carries hundreds of thousands of clones, just over 95% recorded once. Material: naive CD8+ T cells sorted from blood. The receptors come from a man aged 30-40 years in good health. CDR3s include the opening cysteine and the closing phenylalanine or tryptophan. A D gene is named only where the DNA matches it firmly. The size of a clone is reported for some rows only, either as once, few or many, or as a class for expanded clones.

size | J | D | V | CDR3 | DNA
- | TRBJ2-2 | - | TRBV10-2 | CASRKGDYTGELFF | TGCGCCAGCAGAAAGGGCGATTACACCGGGGAGCTGTTTTTT
- | TRBJ2-5 | TRBD1 | TRBV15 | CATRQGIGETQYF | TGTGCCACCCGACAGGGTATAGGCGAGACCCAGTACTTC
- | TRBJ2-2 | - | TRBV11-3 | CASSPPGGDNTGELFF | TGTGCCAGCAGCCCCCCGGGGGGCGATAACACCGGGGAGCTGTTTTTT
- | TRBJ2-1 | - | TRBV14 | CASSARRLYNEQFF | TGTGCCAGCAGCGCCCGAAGGCTATACAATGAGCAGTTCTTC
- | TRBJ2-7 | - | TRBV27 | CASSTGSEQYF | TGTGCCAGCAGCACAGGGTCCGAGCAGTACTTC
- | TRBJ2-7 | - | TRBV11-2 | CASSLDKRGYEQYF | TGTGCCAGCAGCTTAGATAAGAGGGGCTACGAGCAGTACTTC
- | TRBJ2-7 | - | TRBV7-9 | CASVPVGTPTYEQYF | TGTGCCAGCGTGCCAGTAGGGACACCCACCTACGAGCAGTACTTC
- | TRBJ1-5 | - | TRBV9 | CASSITDDSNQPQHF | TGTGCCAGCAGCATAACGGACGATAGCAATCAGCCCCAGCATTTT
- | TRBJ2-2 | - | TRBV7-9 | CASSLGLMAGGELFF | TGTGCCAGCAGCTTAGGACTCATGGCGGGCGGGGAGCTGTTTTTT
- | TRBJ2-3 | TRBD2 | TRBV7-8 | CASSSRGLAGVFTQYF | TGTGCCAGCAGCTCCCGAGGACTAGCGGGAGTTTTTACGCAGTATTTT
- | TRBJ1-1 | - | TRBV7-3 | CASSLSGTSNTEAFF | TGTGCCAGCAGCCTCAGCGGGACATCGAACACTGAAGCTTTCTTT
- | TRBJ2-7 | - | TRBV27 | CASSLGGAGEQYF | TGTGCCAGCAGTTTAGGAGGGGCCGGCGAGCAGTACTTC
- | TRBJ2-7 | TRBD2 | TRBV15 | CATSSPTHRAGDLFYEQYF | TGTGCCACCAGCAGTCCCACCCATCGGGCGGGAGACTTGTTCTACGAGCAGTACTTC
- | TRBJ2-7 | TRBD2 | TRBV15 | CATTGGSSYEQYF | TGTGCCACGACCGGCGGGAGCTCCTACGAGCAGTACTTC
- | TRBJ2-5 | - | TRBV19 | CASSIDQGVPETQYF | TGTGCCAGTAGTATAGATCAGGGAGTTCCAGAGACCCAGTACTTC
- | TRBJ1-1 | - | TRBV5-1 | CASSLGDRSGTEAFF | TGCGCCAGCAGCTTGGGCGACAGATCGGGCACTGAAGCTTTCTTT
- | TRBJ2-7 | TRBD2 | TRBV29-1 | CSAVASSGVTYEQYF | TGCAGCGCCGTGGCGTCTAGCGGGGTAACCTACGAGCAGTACTTC
- | TRBJ2-2 | - | TRBV25-1 | CASSEYMTPNTGELFF | TGTGCCAGCAGTGAATATATGACACCCAACACCGGGGAGCTGTTTTTT
- | TRBJ2-3 | - | TRBV6-1 | CASSSSLDVDTQYF | TGTGCCAGCTCTTCCTCTCTCGATGTGGATACGCAGTATTTT
- | TRBJ1-2 | TRBD1 | TRBV6-1 | CASSGQGPGYGYTF | TGTGCCAGCAGTGGACAGGGTCCTGGCTATGGCTACACCTTC
- | TRBJ1-4 | - | TRBV7-9 | CASSLDPGRGREKLFF | TGTGCCAGCAGCTTAGACCCAGGCAGGGGACGAGAAAAACTGTTTTTT
- | TRBJ2-5 | TRBD2 | TRBV5-8 | CASSSGLAGEGETQYF | TGTGCCAGCAGCTCGGGACTAGCGGGAGAGGGGGAGACCCAGTACTTC
- | TRBJ2-5 | - | TRBV5-1 | CASSLADREGTQYF | TGCGCCAGCAGCTTGGCCGACAGGGAGGGGACCCAGTACTTC
- | TRBJ1-4 | - | TRBV28 | CASSSPRLRGGSTNEKLFF | TGTGCCAGCAGCTCCCCTCGTCTCCGGGGGGGCTCTACTAATGAAAAACTGTTTTTT
once | TRBJ1-2 | TRBD1 | TRBV5-1 | CASSLDVGTGTNYGYTF | TGCGCCAGCAGCTTGGATGTGGGGACAGGAACGAACTATGGCTACACCTTC
- | TRBJ2-1 | - | TRBV4-2 | CASSQDYGTINEQFF | TGTGCCAGCAGCCAAGATTACGGGACCATCAATGAGCAGTTCTTC
- | TRBJ2-7 | - | TRBV5-1 | CASSWEADYEQYF | TGCGCCAGCAGCTGGGAAGCGGATTACGAGCAGTACTTC
- | TRBJ2-1 | - | TRBV7-8 | CASSSTGRVNEQFF | TGTGCCAGCAGCTCAACAGGGAGGGTAAATGAGCAGTTCTTC
- | TRBJ2-7 | - | TRBV5-1 | CASSPKPDGYEQYF | TGCGCCAGCAGCCCCAAACCCGACGGTTACGAGCAGTACTTC
- | TRBJ2-5 | TRBD2 | TRBV7-2 | CASSSASGRATRKTQYF | TGTGCCAGCAGCTCTGCTAGCGGGAGGGCCACTAGAAAGACCCAGTACTTC
once | TRBJ2-1 | - | TRBV7-9 | CASSSPNEQFF | TGTGCCAGCAGTTCCCCCAATGAGCAGTTCTTC
- | TRBJ2-2 | - | TRBV19 | CASSTSGELFF | TGTGCCAGTAGTACATCCGGGGAGCTGTTTTTT
- | TRBJ2-7 | - | TRBV9 | CASSVAGTYEQYF | TGTGCCAGCAGCGTAGCAGGGACCTACGAGCAGTACTTC
- | TRBJ2-7 | - | TRBV28 | CASSFRGASSYEQYF | TGTGCCAGCAGTTTTCGCGGGGCTAGCTCCTACGAGCAGTACTTC
- | TRBJ2-7 | - | TRBV19 | CASSIEYSYEQYF | TGTGCCAGTAGTATCGAGTATTCCTACGAGCAGTACTTC
once | TRBJ2-7 | - | TRBV6-5 | CASSYGTQGTYEQYF | TGTGCCAGCAGTTACGGAACCCAGGGTACCTACGAGCAGTACTTC
- | TRBJ2-5 | - | TRBV2 | CASPGVGVETQYF | TGTGCCTCCCCCGGGGTGGGCGTGGAGACCCAGTACTTC
- | TRBJ2-7 | - | TRBV28 | CASSFSRTETSLSYEQYF | TGTGCCAGCAGTTTCTCCAGGACGGAAACTAGCCTCTCCTACGAGCAGTACTTC
- | TRBJ2-7 | TRBD1 | TRBV7-8 | CASSFRLVDRAEQYF | TGTGCCAGCAGCTTCAGGTTGGTGGACAGGGCCGAGCAGTACTTC
- | TRBJ2-2 | - | TRBV9 | CASSVSRGQPNTGELFF | TGTGCCAGCAGCGTAAGCCGCGGACAGCCGAACACCGGGGAGCTGTTTTTT
- | TRBJ2-1 | TRBD1 | TRBV27 | CASSLWAGGYNEQFF | TGTGCCAGCAGTTTATGGGCAGGGGGCTACAATGAGCAGTTCTTC
- | TRBJ2-1 | TRBD2 | TRBV7-2 | CASSFQPGLADDEQFF | TGTGCCAGCAGCTTCCAACCGGGACTAGCGGACGATGAGCAGTTCTTC
once | TRBJ2-3 | - | TRBV7-6 | CASSSGLNTDTQYF | TGTGCCAGCAGCTCAGGACTAAACACAGATACGCAGTATTTT
once | TRBJ2-3 | - | TRBV4-1 | CASSPPGLAADTQYF | TGCGCCAGCAGCCCCCCGGGCCTAGCAGCAGATACGCAGTATTTT
once | TRBJ2-7 | - | TRBV18 | CASSPESGSSYEQYF | TGTGCCAGCTCACCAGAGTCGGGGAGCTCCTACGAGCAGTACTTC
- | TRBJ2-7 | - | TRBV18 | CASSLRDTSYEQYF | TGTGCCAGCTCACTCCGGGACACCTCCTACGAGCAGTACTTC
- | TRBJ1-2 | - | TRBV5-1 | CASSLSPGGISDGYTF | TGCGCCAGCAGCTTGTCACCGGGGGGCATTAGTGATGGCTACACCTTC
- | TRBJ1-1 | - | TRBV9 | CASSPGEAFF | TGTGCCAGCAGCCCAGGGGAAGCTTTCTTT
- | TRBJ2-7 | - | TRBV10-2 | CASSAMTGGSYEQYF | TGCGCCAGCAGTGCGATGACCGGAGGGTCCTACGAGCAGTACTTC
- | TRBJ2-2 | TRBD2 | TRBV6-6 | CASRPGLAGVTGELFF | TGTGCCAGCAGACCGGGACTAGCGGGAGTCACCGGGGAGCTGTTTTTT
- | TRBJ2-7 | TRBD2 | TRBV7-6 | CASSLGTSGSSYEQYF | TGTGCCAGCAGCCTCGGGACTAGCGGGAGTAGTTACGAGCAGTACTTC
- | TRBJ1-5 | - | TRBV2 | CASRARNLNQPQHF | TGTGCCAGCAGGGCGCGGAACCTCAATCAGCCCCAGCATTTT
- | TRBJ2-3 | - | TRBV4-1 | CASSQAGTADTQYF | TGCGCCAGCAGCCAAGCTGGGACCGCAGATACGCAGTATTTT
- | TRBJ2-7 | - | TRBV7-9 | CASSLVRADVRLYEQYF | TGTGCCAGCAGCTTAGTCAGGGCCGACGTCCGTCTCTACGAGCAGTACTTC
- | TRBJ2-2 | TRBD2 | TRBV7-7 | CASSLLAATGELFF | TGTGCCAGCAGCTTACTAGCGGCAACCGGGGAGCTGTTTTTT
- | TRBJ2-7 | TRBD1 | TRBV11-2 | CASSAGQGGYEQYF | TGTGCCAGCAGCGCCGGACAGGGGGGATACGAGCAGTACTTC
- | TRBJ2-1 | TRBD2 | TRBV9 | CASSEGLAGEDEQFF | TGTGCCAGCAGCGAAGGACTAGCGGGAGAGGATGAGCAGTTCTTC
once | TRBJ2-3 | TRBD2 | TRBV6-5 | CAAWDYPDTQYF | TGTGCCGCGTGGGACTACCCAGATACGCAGTATTTT
- | TRBJ2-5 | - | TRBV5-1 | CASSLRSDKRQETQYF | TGCGCCAGCAGCTTGAGGTCCGATAAGCGGCAAGAGACCCAGTACTTC
- | TRBJ1-1 | TRBD1 | TRBV7-6 | CASSSPQGRMNTEAFF | TGTGCCAGCAGCTCACCACAGGGGCGGATGAACACTGAAGCTTTCTTT